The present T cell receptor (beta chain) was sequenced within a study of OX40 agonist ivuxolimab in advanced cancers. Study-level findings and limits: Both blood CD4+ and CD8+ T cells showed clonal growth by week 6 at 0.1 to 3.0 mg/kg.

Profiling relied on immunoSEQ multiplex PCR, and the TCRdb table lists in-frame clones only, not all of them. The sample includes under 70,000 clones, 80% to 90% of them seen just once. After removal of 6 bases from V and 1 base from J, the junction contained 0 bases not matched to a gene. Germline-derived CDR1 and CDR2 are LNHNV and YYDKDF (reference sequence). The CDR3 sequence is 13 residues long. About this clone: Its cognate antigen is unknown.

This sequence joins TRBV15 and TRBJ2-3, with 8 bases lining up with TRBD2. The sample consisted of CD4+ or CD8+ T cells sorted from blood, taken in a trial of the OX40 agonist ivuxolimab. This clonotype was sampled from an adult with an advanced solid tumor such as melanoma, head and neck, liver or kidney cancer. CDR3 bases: TGTGCCACCAGGACTAGCGGCACAGATACGCAGTATTTT. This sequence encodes CATRTSGTDTQYF.